What follows is one T cell receptor (beta chain) and its context. CDR3 size: 15 residues. Trimming removed 6 bases at V and 2 bases at J, with 14 bases between. The germline V gene has CDR1 SNHLY and CDR2 FYNNEI. Using immunoSEQ multiplex PCR, the repertoire was profiled, and TCRdb retains in-frame clones only, with some absent. The repertoire holds a few million clones, with 85% to 95% as singletons. The entry originates in a study of shared clonotypes between healthy human individuals. The naive CD8 fraction comprised CD45RO-negative cells positively selected for CCR7 and excluded terminally differentiated effector memory CD45RA+ cells.

Material: naive CD8+ T cells from PBMCs. This chain connects TRBV2 to TRBJ1-3, with D possibly matching TRBD1 (6 bases). The clonotype comes from a man between 18 and 35 years old in good health. Some clones in this sample may be carry-over from other donors' samples. The DNA of the CDR3 is TGTGCCAGCAGGGAAAAGACAGGAGCTGGAAACACCATATATTTT. Translating it yields CASREKTGAGNTIYF.